The entry below describes one TCR beta chain. Trimming took 3 bases from V and 0 from J; bases not matched to a gene: 1. This CDR3 is built from 16 residues. In germline, CDR1 is KGHSH, CDR2 LQKENI. The data were taken from a study of siplizumab effects on memory and regulatory T cells. Profiled with immunoSEQ multiplex PCR; TCRdb holds only in-frame clones, not every one. This table holds approximately 100,000 clones, 93% found once. Sequencing input: Tregs sorted from blood. The TCR was taken from a human donor in good health. This chain joins TRBV18 and TRBJ1-5, with TRBD1 matching over 11 bases. DNA of the CDR3: TGTGCCAGCTCACCCGGACAGGGGGCTAGCAATCAGCCCCAGCATTTT. Protein sequence: CASSPGQGASNQPQHF.